This entry lists 4 T cell receptor beta chains sequenced from one sample in a study of CD8 T cells in ankylosing spondylitis. Study-wide points: A motif of 7 to 9 highly homologous TCR beta variants was seen as apparently characteristic of ankylosing spondylitis blood.

TCRdb fed the 5' RACE reads into MiXCR, producing one record per CDR3 protein. The sample has fewer than 500,000 distinct CDR3 sequences; 20% to 25% are singletons. Antigens for these TCRs are unknown. The sequenced sample was blood, either unsorted or a sorted T cell fraction (not recorded which). The receptors were gathered from a male donor with ankylosing spondylitis.

In its sample, this clonotype was seen a few times. CDR3: CASSQETSGSSYEQYF. The CDR3 coding sequence is TGTGCCAGCAGCCAAGAAACTAGCGGGAGTTCCTACGAGCAGTACTTC. This chain connects TRBV4-2 to TRBJ2-7; the match to TRBD2 covers 11 bases. The CDR3 has 16 amino acids. Germline values: CDR1 LGHNA, CDR2 YNFKEQ. J gave up 1 base and V 0 bases, and 2 bases lay outside the gene matches.

This clonotype came up many times. The chain joins TRBV6-6 to TRBJ2-5, with D perhaps assigned TRBD1 or TRBD2 (6 bases each). CDR1 MNHNY and CDR2 SVGAGI come from the germline V gene (reference sequence). CDR3 length equals 13 residues. Between the trimmed V and J ends, which lost 6 bases and 1 base, there was a span of 9 bases. The CDR3 DNA is TGTGCCAGCAGCGGAGGGGGCCAAGAGACCCAGTACTTC. Protein sequence: CASSGGGQETQYF.

The V gene is TRBV11-3, the J gene TRBJ2-5; D remains unclear. CDR3 length equals 14 residues. Looked up from germline, CDR1 is SGHNT and CDR2 is YENEEA. V was cut by 1 base and J by 5 bases, with 11 bases left in between. In DNA form, the CDR3 reads TGTGCCAGCAGCTTAGGGCAGGCAGCCGAGACCCAGTACTTC. Its translation is CASSLGQAAETQYF.

This clonotype was detected only a few times. The genes are TRBV27 and TRBJ2-1; the D is unclear. The V gene's germline CDR1 is MNHEY and CDR2 SMNVEV (reference sequence). The CDR3 is 15 residues long. Trimming stripped 5 bases from V and 0 bases from J, with 11 bases between. The CDR3 loop is CASSLTRSSYNEQFF. DNA for the CDR3: TGTGCCAGCAGTCTGACCCGCAGCTCCTACAATGAGCAGTTCTTC.